The present TCR beta chain was sequenced within a study of T cell responses to AZD1222 COVID-19 vaccine. CDR1 SGHNT and CDR2 YYREEE come from the germline V gene (reference sequence). The CDR3 is made up of 15 amino acids. Trimming left V 1 base short and J 5 bases short, with 12 bases between. TCRdb's copy holds only in-frame clones and misses some; the assay was immunoSEQ multiplex PCR. The sample has 130,000 or so clones, roughly 85% seen once. Study-wide results and caveats: Repertoire sampling happened only post peak T cell response. Baseline serostatus was positive in only five to seven AZD1222 recipients. With dominance at 160-218 and 743-854, vaccine-associated CD4 TCRs spanned spike. Donors were chiefly white British, with a greater number of females, and clonal diversity was perhaps underestimated.

To note about this clone: The antigen remains undetermined.

The sample was peripheral blood, taken 28 days after the second dose of the MenACWY control vaccine. The chain couples TRBV5-4 to TRBJ1-4; a weak D match, TRBD1 (6 bases). This TCR derives from an adult who received the MenACWY meningococcal vaccine as a control. The CDR3 DNA reads TGTGCCAGCAGCTTGAAAACAGGGATCAATGAAAAACTGTTTTTT. Translated: CASSLKTGINEKLFF.